This record looks at one T cell receptor beta chain sequence and its context. Its antigen is unknown. The sample is drawn from a study of Graves' ophthalmopathy and Graves' hyperthyroidism. General observations from the study: Detection in blood was also observed for most expanded thyroid clonotypes above 0.001 frequency.

The study enrolled ophthalmopathy donors with moderate-to-severe activity, CAS ≥3, NOSPECS ≥4 and duration under 3 months. As the template, RNA transcripts were used to amplify TCR beta CDR3 regions. Amplification began with first-round RT-PCR using HTBI primers, then second-round multiplex PCR was performed. Each CDR3 protein gets one entry after TCRdb re-called the multiplex PCR reads with MiXCR. The table has hundreds of thousands of distinct CDR3 sequences, approximately 42% seen once; the top ten hold around half. The receptor's source is an adult man with Graves' ophthalmopathy. Sequencing was carried out using peripheral blood.

Here the CDR3 reads CASSMSVAGWETQYF. DNA for the CDR3: TGTGCCAGTAGTATGTCGGTAGCCGGTTGGGAGACCCAGTACTTC. The chain joins TRBV19 to TRBJ2-5; D uncertain. The CDR3 is 15 amino acids. Between the trimmed V and J ends, which lost 3 bases and 5 bases, there was a span of 16 bases. Germline V CDR1 and CDR2: LNHDA, SQIVND (reference sequence).